The T cell receptor (beta chain) under discussion was sequenced for a study of blood T cell repertoires in COVID-19. This clone was observed a few times. Original handling: Nucleated cell number was recorded as an estimate derived from reference gene primer amplification. The method was immunoSEQ multiplex PCR; TCRdb's version includes in-frame clones alone and lacks a portion of them. The V and J calls and clone size are taken from that table; D and trimming were inferred from the DNA. The sample lists tens of thousands of clones; 83% were seen once. Trimming cost V 6 bases and J 2 bases; bases outside gene matches: 6. The length of the CDR3 is 15 residues. CDR1 and CDR2 from the germline V gene are SGHTA and FQGNSA.

This chain links TRBV7-2 with TRBJ1-5; the match to TRBD1 covers 8 bases. The sequenced sample consisted of peripheral blood. This clonotype was obtained from an elderly woman with active or convalescent COVID-19. The CDR3 spells CASRLTGQGNQPQHF. CDR3 in DNA: TGTGCCAGCAGGCTTACGGGACAGGGCAATCAGCCCCAGCATTTT.